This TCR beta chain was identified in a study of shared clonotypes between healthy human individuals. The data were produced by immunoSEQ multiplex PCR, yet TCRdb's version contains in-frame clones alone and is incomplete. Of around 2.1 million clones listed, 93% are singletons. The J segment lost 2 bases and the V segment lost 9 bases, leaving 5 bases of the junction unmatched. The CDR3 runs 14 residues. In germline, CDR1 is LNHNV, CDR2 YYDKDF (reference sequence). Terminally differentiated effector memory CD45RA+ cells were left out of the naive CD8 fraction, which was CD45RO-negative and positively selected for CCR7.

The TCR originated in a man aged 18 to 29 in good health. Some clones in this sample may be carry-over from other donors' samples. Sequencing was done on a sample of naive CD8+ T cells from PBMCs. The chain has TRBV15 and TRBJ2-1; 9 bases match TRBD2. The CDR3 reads CATKREAAYNEQFF. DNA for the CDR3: TGTGCCACTAAGCGGGAGGCCGCCTACAATGAGCAGTTCTTC. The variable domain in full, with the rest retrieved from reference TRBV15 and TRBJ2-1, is DAMVIQNPRYQVTQFGKPVTLSCSQTLNHNVMYWYQQKSSQAPKLLFHYYDKDFNNEADTPDNFQSRRPNTSFCFLDIRSPGLGDTAMYLCATKREAAYNEQFFGPGTRLTVL.